These T cell receptor beta chains were read from a single sample in a study of T-cell reconstitution after alpha-beta-depleted transplantation in children. TCRdb reprocessed the PCR reads with MiXCR, giving one entry per CDR3 protein. The sample contains hundreds of thousands of distinct CDR3 sequences, about 12% of which appear only once. Sequencing used PBMCs, obtained before TCRalphabeta/CD19-depleted stem cell transplant. These receptors were collected from a girl aged 2 to 10 with congenital amegakaryocytic thrombocytopenia, due to receive a stem cell transplant. Each CDR3 is given with its conserved first and last residue.

>TRBJ2-1|TRBV5-6
CASSLDRHSSYNEQFF
>TRBJ2-2|TRBV7-8
CASSTGRTGSYTGELFF
>TRBJ2-5|TRBV9
CASSLFSGGETQYF
>TRBJ2-1|TRBV27
CASSQPGLAGLNEQFF
>TRBJ2-3|TRBV5-8
CASSLAAGRSTDTQYF
>TRBJ1-1|TRBV7-3
CASSREEFTEAFF
>TRBJ2-7|TRBV20-1
CSARSVYEQYF
>TRBJ2-3|TRBV3-1
CACSTAGSPADTQYF
>TRBJ2-4|TRBV5-1
CASSLDGWPKNIQYF
>TRBJ2-3|TRBV7-9
CASRLTGFTDTQYF
>TRBJ2-7|TRBV12-3/TRBV12-4
CASSITYEQYF
>TRBJ2-1|TRBV7-9
CASSLFGGYNEQFF
>TRBJ2-1|TRBV5-5
CASSPLGPAYNEQFF
>TRBJ1-6|TRBV7-2
CASSLYRIRNSPLHF
>TRBJ1-3|TRBV4-1
CASSPGQVLISGNTIYF
>TRBJ2-1|TRBV5-1
CASSLASGLGNNEQFF
>TRBJ2-1|TRBV7-9
CASSPKTSGSANEQFF
>TRBJ2-4|TRBV11-1
CASSQLGNQAEIAKNIQYF
>TRBJ2-1|TRBV20-1
CSALGLAGDNEQFF
>TRBJ2-7|TRBV10-2
CASQITGLPYEQYF
>TRBJ2-1|TRBV20-1
CSAPDGYSYNEQFF
>TRBJ2-3|TRBV7-2
CASSSPSGWGTDTQYF
>TRBJ1-4|TRBV5-1
CASSLERGEKLFF
>TRBJ2-2|TRBV30
CAWSTFFTGELFF
>TRBJ2-5|TRBV18
CASLRFPSREKETQYF
>TRBJ2-1|TRBV7-6
CASSPKGTGSSYNEQFF
>TRBJ2-7|TRBV27
CASSSPTDRGRNEQYF
>TRBJ2-1|TRBV30
CAWSVRGLAGTRSYNEQFF
>TRBJ2-5|TRBV12-3/TRBV12-4
CASSLRGGQETQYF
>TRBJ1-1|TRBV10-3
CATHGGQGNTEAFF
>TRBJ2-2|TRBV9
CASSVAAGELFF
>TRBJ2-1|TRBV7-9
CASSLVSYNEQFF
>TRBJ2-1|TRBV20-1
CSARSVRGRGEQFF
>TRBJ2-1|TRBV5-1
CASSRWLSAGGVNEQFF
>TRBJ2-7|TRBV10-3
CAISETERGDTAYEQYF
>TRBJ2-3|TRBV29-1
CSARQDAQYF
>TRBJ2-3|TRBV30
CAWSGDRPYTDTQYF